This entry is about one TCR beta chain. These data come from a study of blood T cell repertoires in COVID-19. Overall study: Nucleic acid was either cDNA or gDNA, and it came from T cells, B-cell-depleted T cells, or PBMCs.

Germline lookup yields CDR1 MDHEN and CDR2 SYDVKM. This CDR3 is 12 amino acids long. The V and J ends lost 8 bases and 9 bases respectively, with 17 bases between them. Ages ranged from about 18 to 89 years, with residence in approximately 25 US areas. Donors in Cohort 3 counted as recovered after two negative PCRs, clearance, or symptom resolution. The authors' processing: Amplification with reference gene primers provided the estimates of nucleated cell counts. The table came from immunoSEQ multiplex PCR; TCRdb's copy has only in-frame clones and leaves some out. V and J calls and clone size are those listed in that table; D and trimming were worked out from the DNA. There are about 370,000 clones in the sample; roughly nine tenths occur only once, and roughly 1% lies in the top ten.

Sequencing was carried out using PBMCs or T cells enriched from blood (not recorded which). The chain is built from TRBV28 and TRBJ2-7, with D tentatively TRBD1 (6 bases). This TCR was recovered from a young man who had recovered from COVID-19. CDR3 sequence (DNA): TGTGCCAGCGCTTTAATAGGGGGTCGGCAGTACTTC. Amino acids: CASALIGGRQYF.